These 10 T cell receptor beta chains originate from one sample sequenced in a study of identical twins. Via MiXCR, TCRdb re-called the 5' RACE reads, giving one row per CDR3 protein. The table lists 550,000 to 700,000 distinct CDR3 sequences, about 20% of them singletons. This same sample was also part of a study on T cells expressing NK-cell markers.

Input material: PBMCs. The receptors shown here come from a woman between 18 and 29 years old in good health.

This chain joins TRBV9 and TRBJ2-5; either TRBD1 or TRBD2 may fit D (5 bases each). This CDR3 has 10 residues. V lost 3 bases and J 11 bases, leaving 8 bases between the germline ends. Germline CDR1 and CDR2: SGDLS and YYNGEE. CDR3 region: CASSGDRQYF. For the CDR3, the DNA is TGTGCCAGCAGCGGGGACCGACAGTACTTC.

The chain recombines TRBV12-3 or TRBV12-4 with TRBJ1-2; D not resolved. The CDR3 is 13 amino acids. V lost 2 bases to trimming and J lost 6 bases, with 10 bases between them. The CDR3 is CASSLRVENGYTF. DNA of the CDR3: TGTGCCAGCAGTTTACGGGTAGAGAATGGCTACACCTTC.

The chain uses TRBV11-2 and TRBJ2-3; either TRBD1 or TRBD2 may supply D (6 bases each). The CDR3 runs to 14 residues. Trimming pared 5 bases from V and 4 bases from J, leaving 13 bases between. Germline values: CDR1 SGHAT, CDR2 FQNNGV. CDR3 in DNA: TGTGCCAGCAGCGGAAGGAGGGGGGCAGATACGCAGTATTTT. Translation: CASSGRRGADTQYF.

J is TRBJ2-2 and V is TRBV7-2; D might be TRBD2 (5 bases). There are 15 residues in the CDR3. Germline loops: CDR1 SGHTA, CDR2 FQGNSA. V was trimmed by 3 bases and J by 1 base, leaving 9 bases between them. The CDR3 region has the DNA TGTGCCAGCAGCTTGTGGGAGAGGAACACCGGGGAGCTGTTTTTT. Translating it yields CASSLWERNTGELFF.

This clonotype was seen ten or more times. This chain joins TRBV5-6 and TRBJ2-1, with a tentative D call TRBD1 (6 bases). CDR1 SGHDT and CDR2 YYEEEE come from the germline V gene. Trimming stripped 5 bases from V and 5 bases from J, with 17 bases between. The CDR3 sequence is 15 residues long. The CDR3 nucleotides read TGTGCCAGCAGTAAGAAACCAGGGGTACACAATGAGCAGTTCTTC. It codes for CASSKKPGVHNEQFF.

This clonotype was seen a few times. The rearrangement links TRBV10-3 to TRBJ2-3; D is possibly TRBD1 (8 bases). The CDR3 is 14 amino acids. V shed 6 bases and J shed 6 bases, with 16 bases lying between them. CDR1 and CDR2 from the germline V gene are ENHRY and SYGVKD. Here the CDR3 DNA reads TGTGCCATCAGCGGGGGGACAGGCCCCGATACGCAGTATTTT. Its translation: CAISGGTGPDTQYF.

The chain recombines TRBV5-1 with TRBJ1-6, with TRBD1 matching over 7 bases. J lost 6 bases, V lost 0 bases, and 6 bases had no gene match. The germline CDR1 and CDR2 sequences are SGHRS and YFSETQ. The CDR3 is made up of 16 amino acids. The CDR3 bases are TGCGCCAGCAGCTTGGTTGTGGGACAGACTAATTCACCCCTCCACTTT. This gives the protein CASSLVVGQTNSPLHF.

This clonotype has a handful of counts. The V and J genes are TRBV5-1 and TRBJ2-5, with D perhaps matching TRBD1 (6 bases). This CDR3 has 15 amino acids. The V and J ends lost 4 bases and 5 bases respectively, with 18 bases between them. The germline V gene encodes CDR1 SGHRS and CDR2 YFSETQ. The CDR3 sequence is CASSGDRPTGETQYF. Written as DNA, the CDR3 is TGCGCCAGCAGCGGTGACAGGCCGACCGGCGAGACCCAGTACTTC.

This clonotype was counted a few times. V gene TRBV2 combines with J gene TRBJ1-5, with a tentative D call TRBD1 (5 bases). Trimming pared 2 bases from V and 0 bases from J, leaving 11 bases between. Germline V lookup: CDR1 SNHLY, CDR2 FYNNEI. This CDR3 region has 16 residues. The CDR3 sequence is CASSEWGSYSNQPQHF. The CDR3 nucleotides are TGTGCCAGCAGTGAATGGGGCTCATATAGCAATCAGCCCCAGCATTTT.

This sequence joins TRBV6-5 and TRBJ2-5; 8 nucleotides align to TRBD2. Germline V gives CDR1 MNHEY, CDR2 SVGAGI. The CDR3 loop spans 16 amino acids. V gave up 0 bases and J gave up 3 bases; unmatched junction bases: 6. CDR3 loop: CASSYSWGSGEETQYF. CDR3 nucleotide sequence: TGTGCCAGCAGTTACTCATGGGGTAGCGGGGAAGAGACCCAGTACTTC.